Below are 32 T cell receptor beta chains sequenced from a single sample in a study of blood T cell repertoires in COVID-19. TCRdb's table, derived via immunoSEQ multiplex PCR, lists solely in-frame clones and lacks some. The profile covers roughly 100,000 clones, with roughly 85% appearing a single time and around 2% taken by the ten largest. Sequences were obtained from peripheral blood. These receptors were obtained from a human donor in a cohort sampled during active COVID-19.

The DNA of the CDR3 is TGTGCCAGCAGGCCGGACAGGGGCTCTGGAAACACCATATATTTT. Protein sequence: CASRPDRGSGNTIYF. This rearrangement joins TRBV6-5 to TRBJ1-3; 9 bases align to TRBD1. The CDR3 is 15 residues long. With V trimmed by 6 bases and J by 0 bases, 3 bases remained unmatched. Germline V gives CDR1 MNHEY, CDR2 SVGAGI.

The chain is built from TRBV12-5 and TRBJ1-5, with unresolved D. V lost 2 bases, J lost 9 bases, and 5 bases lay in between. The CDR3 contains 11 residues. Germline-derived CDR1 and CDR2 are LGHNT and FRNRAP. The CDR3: CASGLNGPQHF. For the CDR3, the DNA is TGTGCTAGTGGTTTGAACGGGCCCCAGCATTTT. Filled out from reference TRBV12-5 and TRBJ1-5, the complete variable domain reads DARVTQTPRHKVTEMGQEVTMRCQPILGHNTVFWYRQTMMQGLELLAYFRNRAPLDDSGMPKDRFSAEMPDATLATLKIQPSEPRDSAVYFCASGLNGPQHFGDGTRLSIL.

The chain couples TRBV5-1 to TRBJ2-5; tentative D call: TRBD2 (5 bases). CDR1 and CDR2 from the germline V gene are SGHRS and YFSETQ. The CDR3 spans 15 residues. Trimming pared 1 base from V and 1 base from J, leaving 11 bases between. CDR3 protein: CASSLFPGSQETQYF. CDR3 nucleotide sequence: TGCGCCAGCAGCTTGTTCCCGGGGTCCCAAGAGACCCAGTACTTC.

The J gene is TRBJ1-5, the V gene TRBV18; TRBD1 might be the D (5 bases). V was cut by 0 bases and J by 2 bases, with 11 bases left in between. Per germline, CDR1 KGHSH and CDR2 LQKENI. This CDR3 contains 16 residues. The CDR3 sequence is CASSPPPGGGNQPQHF. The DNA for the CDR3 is TGTGCCAGCTCACCACCGCCGGGGGGGGGCAATCAGCCCCAGCATTTT.

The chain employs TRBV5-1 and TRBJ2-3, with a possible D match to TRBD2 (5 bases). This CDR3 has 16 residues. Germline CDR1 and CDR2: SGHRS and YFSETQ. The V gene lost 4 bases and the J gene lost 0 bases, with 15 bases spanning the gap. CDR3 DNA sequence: TGCGCCAGCAGCGAACAGCCGGGGATTAGCACAGATACGCAGTATTTT. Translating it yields CASSEQPGISTDTQYF. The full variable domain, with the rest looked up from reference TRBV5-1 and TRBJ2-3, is KAGVTQTPRYLIKTRGQQVTLSCSPISGHRSVSWYQQTPGQGLQFLFEYFSETQRNKGNFPGRFSGRQFSNSRSEMNVSTLELGDSALYLCASSEQPGISTDTQYFGPGTRLTVL.

The CDR3 loop is CASSGLAGGPGELFF. CDR3 nucleotide sequence: TGTGCCAGCAGTGGGCTAGCGGGGGGGCCCGGGGAGCTGTTTTTT. The chain carries TRBV2 and TRBJ2-2; TRBD2 matches at 12 bases. The germline V gene encodes CDR1 SNHLY and CDR2 FYNNEI. The CDR3 length is 15 residues. V shed 4 bases, J shed 6 bases, and the junction held 3 bases outside the gene matches.

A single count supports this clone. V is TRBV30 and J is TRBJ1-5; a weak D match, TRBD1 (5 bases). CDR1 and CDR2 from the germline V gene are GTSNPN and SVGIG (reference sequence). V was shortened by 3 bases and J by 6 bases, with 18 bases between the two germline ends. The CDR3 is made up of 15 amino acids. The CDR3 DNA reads TGTGCCTGGAGCGGGTCGGGGGGAATGGGTCAGCCCCAGCATTTT. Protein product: CAWSGSGGMGQPQHF.

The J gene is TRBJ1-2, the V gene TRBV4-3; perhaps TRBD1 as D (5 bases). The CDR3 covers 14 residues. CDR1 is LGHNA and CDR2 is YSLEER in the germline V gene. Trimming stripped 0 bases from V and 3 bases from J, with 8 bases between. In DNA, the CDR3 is TGCGCCAGCAGCCAAGAAGAAGGGGACTATGGCTACACCTTC. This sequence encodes CASSQEEGDYGYTF.

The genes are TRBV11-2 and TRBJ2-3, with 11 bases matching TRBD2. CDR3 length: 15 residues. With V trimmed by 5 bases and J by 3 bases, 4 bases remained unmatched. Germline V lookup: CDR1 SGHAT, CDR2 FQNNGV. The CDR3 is CASSLIAGGTDTQYF. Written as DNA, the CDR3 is TGTGCCAGCAGCCTAATAGCGGGGGGGACAGATACGCAGTATTTT.

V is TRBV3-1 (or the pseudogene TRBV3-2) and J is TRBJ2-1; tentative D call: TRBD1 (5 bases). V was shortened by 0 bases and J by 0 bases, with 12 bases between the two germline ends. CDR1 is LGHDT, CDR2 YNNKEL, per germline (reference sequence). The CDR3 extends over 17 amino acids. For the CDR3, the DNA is TGTGCCAGCAGCCAAGAGCAGGGAAGGGGCTCCTACAATGAGCAGTTCTTC. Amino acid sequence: CASSQEQGRGSYNEQFF.

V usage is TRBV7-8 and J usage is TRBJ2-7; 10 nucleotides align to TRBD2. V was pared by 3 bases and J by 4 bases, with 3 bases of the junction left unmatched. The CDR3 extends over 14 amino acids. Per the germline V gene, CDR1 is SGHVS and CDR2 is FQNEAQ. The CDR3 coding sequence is TGTGCCAGCAGCTTCGGACTAGCGGAATACGAGCAGTACTTC. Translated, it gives CASSFGLAEYEQYF.

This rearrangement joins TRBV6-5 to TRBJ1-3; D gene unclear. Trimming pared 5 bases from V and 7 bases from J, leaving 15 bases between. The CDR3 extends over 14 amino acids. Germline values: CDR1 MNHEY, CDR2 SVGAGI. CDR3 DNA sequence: TGTGCCAGCAGTCGCCGGGAAGGGCCCAACACCATATATTTT. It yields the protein CASSRREGPNTIYF.

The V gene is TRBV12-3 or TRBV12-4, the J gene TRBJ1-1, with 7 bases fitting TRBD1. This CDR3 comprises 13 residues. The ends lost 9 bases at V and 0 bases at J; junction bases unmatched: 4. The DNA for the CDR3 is TGTGCCAGTTCGACAGGGCTGAACACTGAAGCTTTCTTT. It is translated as CASSTGLNTEAFF.

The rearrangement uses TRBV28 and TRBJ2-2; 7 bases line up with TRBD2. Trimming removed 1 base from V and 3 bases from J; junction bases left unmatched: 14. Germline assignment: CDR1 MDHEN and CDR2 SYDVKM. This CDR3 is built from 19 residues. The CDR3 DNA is TGTGCCAGCAGTTTATCAGGGTTTGGGGGGGAGGAACACACCGGGGAGCTGTTTTTT. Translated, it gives CASSLSGFGGEEHTGELFF.

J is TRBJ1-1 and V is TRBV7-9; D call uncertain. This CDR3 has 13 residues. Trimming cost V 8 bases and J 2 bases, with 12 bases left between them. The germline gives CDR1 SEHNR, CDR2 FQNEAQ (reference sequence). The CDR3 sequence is CASDGGRNTEAFF. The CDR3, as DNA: TGTGCCAGCGACGGAGGGAGAAACACTGAAGCTTTCTTT.

In DNA, the CDR3 is TGTGCCAGCAGCTGGGACAGGTTGAACACTGAAGCTTTCTTT. This translates into CASSWDRLNTEAFF. The V gene is TRBV5-6, the J gene TRBJ1-1; 8 bases align to TRBD1. CDR3 length: 14 residues. With V trimmed by 3 bases and J by 0 bases, 1 base remained unmatched. Looked up from germline, CDR1 is SGHDT and CDR2 is YYEEEE.

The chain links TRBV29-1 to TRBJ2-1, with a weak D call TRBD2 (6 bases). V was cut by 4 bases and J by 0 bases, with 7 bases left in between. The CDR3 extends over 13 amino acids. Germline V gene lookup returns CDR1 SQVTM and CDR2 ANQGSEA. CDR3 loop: CSVVRGSYNEQFF. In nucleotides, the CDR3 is TGCAGCGTTGTGCGGGGCTCCTACAATGAGCAGTTCTTC.

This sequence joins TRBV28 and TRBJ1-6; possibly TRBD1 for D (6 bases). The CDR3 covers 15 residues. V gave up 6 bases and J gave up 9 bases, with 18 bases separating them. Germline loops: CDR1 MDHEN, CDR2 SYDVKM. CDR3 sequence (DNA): TGTGCCAGCAGGGATAATACAGGGTATCTTTCACCCCTCCACTTT. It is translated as CASRDNTGYLSPLHF.

CDR3 DNA sequence: TGCGCCAGCAGCTTGGCCGCCCAGGGAGGGGCTGAAGCTTTCTTT. This gives the protein CASSLAAQGGAEAFF. V and J are TRBV5-1 and TRBJ1-1; D is perhaps TRBD1 (5 bases). The length of the CDR3 is 15 residues. V lost 0 bases and J 6 bases, leaving 15 bases between the germline ends. Germline V gene lookup returns CDR1 SGHRS and CDR2 YFSETQ.

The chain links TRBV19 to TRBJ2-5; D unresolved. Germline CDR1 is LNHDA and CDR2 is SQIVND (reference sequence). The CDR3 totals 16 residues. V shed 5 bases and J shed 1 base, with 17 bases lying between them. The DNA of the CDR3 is TGTGCCAGTAGTCCGAGAAGGTCGGGTACCCAAGAGACCCAGTACTTC. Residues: CASSPRRSGTQETQYF.

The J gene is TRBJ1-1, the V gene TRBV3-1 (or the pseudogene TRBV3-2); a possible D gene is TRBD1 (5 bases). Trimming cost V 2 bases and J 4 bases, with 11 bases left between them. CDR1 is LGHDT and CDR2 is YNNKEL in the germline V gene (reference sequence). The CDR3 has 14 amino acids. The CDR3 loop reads CASSQQGIGTEAFF. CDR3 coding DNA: TGTGCCAGCAGCCAACAGGGTATTGGCACTGAAGCTTTCTTT.

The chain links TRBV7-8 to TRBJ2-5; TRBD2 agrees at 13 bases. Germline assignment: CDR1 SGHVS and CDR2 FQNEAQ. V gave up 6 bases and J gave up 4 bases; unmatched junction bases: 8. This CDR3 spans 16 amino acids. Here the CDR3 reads CASSQLRTSGGETQYF. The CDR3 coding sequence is TGTGCCAGCAGTCAACTCCGGACTAGCGGGGGAGAGACCCAGTACTTC.

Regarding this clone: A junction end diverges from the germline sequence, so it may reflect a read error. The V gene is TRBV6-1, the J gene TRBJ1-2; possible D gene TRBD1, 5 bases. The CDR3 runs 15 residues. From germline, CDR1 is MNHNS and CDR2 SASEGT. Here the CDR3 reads CASSEALGRAEGYTF. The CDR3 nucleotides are TGTGCCAGCAGCGAAGCGCTGGGCAGGGCGGAGGGCTACACCTTC.

The CDR3 reads CASSLGGRGVTEAFF. The DNA of the CDR3 is TGTGCCAGCAGCTTAGGAGGCAGGGGAGTCACCGAAGCTTTCTTT. The V and J genes are TRBV7-6 and TRBJ1-1; D is perhaps TRBD1 (6 bases). Germline CDR1 is SGHVS and CDR2 is FNYEAQ. Deletions cut 1 base from V and 8 bases from J, with 17 bases between. The CDR3 has 15 residues. The whole variable domain, filled in from reference TRBV7-6 and TRBJ1-1, reads GAGVSQSPRYKVTKRGQDVALRCDPISGHVSLYWYRQALGQGPEFLTYFNYEAQQDKSGLPNDRFSAERPEGSISTLTIQRTEQRDSAMYRCASSLGGRGVTEAFFGQGTRLTVV.

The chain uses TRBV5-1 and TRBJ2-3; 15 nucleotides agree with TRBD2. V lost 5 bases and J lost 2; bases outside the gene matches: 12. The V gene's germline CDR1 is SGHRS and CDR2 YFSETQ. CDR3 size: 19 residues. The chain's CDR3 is CASRPLGTSGRPHTDTQYF. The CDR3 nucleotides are TGCGCCAGCAGACCTCTCGGGACTAGCGGGAGGCCCCACACAGATACGCAGTATTTT. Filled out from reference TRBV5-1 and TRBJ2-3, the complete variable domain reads KAGVTQTPRYLIKTRGQQVTLSCSPISGHRSVSWYQQTPGQGLQFLFEYFSETQRNKGNFPGRFSGRQFSNSRSEMNVSTLELGDSALYLCASRPLGTSGRPHTDTQYFGPGTRLTVL.

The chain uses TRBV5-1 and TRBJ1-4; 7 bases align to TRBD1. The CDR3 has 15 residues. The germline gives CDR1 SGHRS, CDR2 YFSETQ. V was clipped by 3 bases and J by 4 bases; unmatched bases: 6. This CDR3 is CASSWGTVRNEKLFF. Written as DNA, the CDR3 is TGCGCCAGCAGCTGGGGGACAGTCCGTAATGAAAAACTGTTTTTT.

CDR3 DNA sequence: TGTGCCAGCGGGAGTTCGGGGGGCCCAGATACGCAGTATTTT. It encodes CASGSSGGPDTQYF. This sequence joins TRBV9 and TRBJ2-3, with D perhaps matching TRBD2 (7 bases). Germline lookup yields CDR1 SGDLS and CDR2 YYNGEE. The V and J ends lost 7 bases and 4 bases respectively, with 16 bases between them. CDR3 size: 14 residues.

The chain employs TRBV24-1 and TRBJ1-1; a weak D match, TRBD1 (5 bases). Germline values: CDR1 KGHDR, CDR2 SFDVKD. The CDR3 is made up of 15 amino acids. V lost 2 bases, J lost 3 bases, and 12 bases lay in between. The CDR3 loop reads CATSDSRVMDTEAFF. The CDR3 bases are TGTGCCACCAGTGATTCCAGGGTTATGGACACTGAAGCTTTCTTT.

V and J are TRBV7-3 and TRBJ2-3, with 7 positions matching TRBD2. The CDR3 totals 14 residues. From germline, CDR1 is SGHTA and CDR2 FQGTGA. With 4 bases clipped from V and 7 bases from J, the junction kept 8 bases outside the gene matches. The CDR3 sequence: CASSSTGGAHTQYF. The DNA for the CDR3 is TGTGCCAGCAGCTCTACGGGGGGTGCCCATACGCAGTATTTT.

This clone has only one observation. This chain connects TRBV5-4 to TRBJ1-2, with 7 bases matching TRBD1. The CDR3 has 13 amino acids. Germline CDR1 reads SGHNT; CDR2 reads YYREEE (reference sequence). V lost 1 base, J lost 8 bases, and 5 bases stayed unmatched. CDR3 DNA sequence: TGTGCCAGCAGCTTGAAGGGGGCGCGGGGCTACACCTTC. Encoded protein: CASSLKGARGYTF.

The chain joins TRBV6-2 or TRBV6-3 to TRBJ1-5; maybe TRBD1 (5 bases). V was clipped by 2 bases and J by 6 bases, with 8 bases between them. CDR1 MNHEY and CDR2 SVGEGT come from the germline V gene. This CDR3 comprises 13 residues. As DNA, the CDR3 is TGTGCCAGCAGTTACCTTCAGGGTCAGCCCCAGCATTTT. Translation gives CASSYLQGQPQHF.

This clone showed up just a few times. The CDR3 bases are TGCGCCAGCAGCCCACCCAGTCAGCCCCAGCATTTT. Translation: CASSPPSQPQHF. The V call is TRBV5-1, the J call TRBJ1-5; D call uncertain. The CDR3 is 12 amino acids. Trimming stripped 4 bases from V and 6 bases from J, with 8 bases between. Germline V gene sequence: CDR1 SGHRS, CDR2 YFSETQ. The full variable domain, in which reference TRBV5-1 and TRBJ1-5 provide the parts outside the CDR3, is KAGVTQTPRYLIKTRGQQVTLSCSPISGHRSVSWYQQTPGQGLQFLFEYFSETQRNKGNFPGRFSGRQFSNSRSEMNVSTLELGDSALYLCASSPPSQPQHFGDGTRLSIL.